This T cell receptor (beta chain) comes out of a study of T cells in Graves' hyperthyroidism and ophthalmopathy. The V gene lost 3 bases and the J gene lost 3 bases, with 1 base spanning the gap. The CDR3 is 10 amino acids. Germline V gene sequence: CDR1 DFQATT, CDR2 SNEGSKA (reference sequence). Comments on this clonotype: What it recognizes is unknown.

Graves' hyperthyroidism qualified as stable when ophthalmopathy did not progress within 18 months. Uncontrolled infection, other autoimmune disease, pregnancy or lactation led to exclusion. Notes on the study in general: In the blood, most expanded thyroid clonotypes above 0.001 appeared as well.

From RNA transcripts, TCR beta CDR3 regions were amplified. When the TCR CDR3 underwent first-round RT-PCR, the HTBI primer set was used. Each CDR3 protein is one row after TCRdb ran MiXCR on the multiplex PCR reads. The sample gives 600,000 or so distinct CDR3 sequences, under 60% of which show up once; 8% to 8.5% is in the top ten. The sequenced sample was peripheral blood or thyroid tissue (not recorded which). The chain employs TRBV20-1 and TRBJ2-3; D gene uncertain. The TCR comes from a woman aged 18-30 years with Graves' hyperthyroidism. The CDR3 protein is CSARTDTQYF. The CDR3 DNA reads as TGCAGTGCTAGGACAGATACGCAGTATTTT.